The 11 T cell receptor beta chains below all came from one sample that was sequenced in a study of T cells in localized non-small cell lung cancer (dated by TCRdb to 2020 to 2021). Libraries were constructed by the immunoSEQ multiplex PCR assay. Held by TCRdb, this immuneACCESS table contains in-frame sequences only and omits some clones. Under half of the omission traces to an unresolved V gene where checked; the cause of the rest is unknown. Across this sample there are 20,000 to 30,000 clones, with approximately 90% seen only once. Around 3.9% of the sample belongs to the ten largest clones. The sequencing used peripheral blood, collected before any cancer treatment. The receptors shown here come from a female donor of 60 years or more with stage II squamous cell lung carcinoma.

The chain combines TRBV18 with TRBJ2-3; D is perhaps TRBD2 (5 bases). V was cut by 3 bases and J by 6 bases, with 16 bases left in between. CDR3 length equals 15 residues. Germline CDR1 KGHSH, CDR2 LQKENI. CDR3 amino acids: CASSPSLAGADTQYF. The CDR3 DNA reads TGTGCCAGCTCACCTAGTCTAGCCGGAGCGGATACGCAGTATTTT. Together with reference TRBV18 and TRBJ2-3, the CDR3 gives the full variable domain: NAGVMQNPRHLVRRRGQEARLRCSPMKGHSHVYWYRQLPEEGLKFMVYLQKENIIDESGMPKERFSAEFPKEGPSILRIQQVVRGDSAAYFCASSPSLAGADTQYFGPGTRLTVL.

J is TRBJ2-3 and V is TRBV2; unclear D gene. V lost 6 bases, J lost 5 bases, and 12 bases lay in between. CDR1 is SNHLY and CDR2 is FYNNEI in the germline V gene. CDR3 length: 13 amino acids. The CDR3 region is CASRPLDGDTQYF. The CDR3 bases are TGTGCCAGCAGGCCCCTAGACGGAGATACGCAGTATTTT.

The CDR3 coding sequence is TGTGCCAGCAGTCATAAGAGGTACAGGCTTAATCAGCCCCAGCATTTT. Translation gives CASSHKRYRLNQPQHF. The chain combines TRBV28 with TRBJ1-5; D perhaps matches TRBD1 (5 bases). The CDR3 runs to 16 residues. Germline CDR1 MDHEN, CDR2 SYDVKM. Trimming removed 5 bases at V and 4 bases at J, with 18 bases between.

V and J are TRBV7-9 and TRBJ2-2; 8 nucleotides match TRBD2. The V gene's germline CDR1 is SEHNR and CDR2 FQNEAQ (reference sequence). V lost 6 bases, J lost 3 bases, and 9 bases stayed unmatched. This CDR3 contains 16 residues. The CDR3 region has the DNA TGTGCCAGCAGACGACCCTGGCGGGAGGACACCGGGGAGCTGTTTTTT. This codes for CASRRPWREDTGELFF.

This rearrangement joins TRBV28 to TRBJ2-1, with 12 bases fitting TRBD1. The CDR3 spans 16 residues. Per germline, CDR1 MDHEN and CDR2 SYDVKM. Trimming cost V 5 bases and J 6 bases; bases outside gene matches: 8. CDR3: CASSLTGTGGVNEQFF. Written as DNA, the CDR3 is TGTGCCAGCAGTCTAACCGGGACAGGGGGCGTCAATGAGCAGTTCTTC.

This chain links TRBV7-3 with TRBJ2-3; TRBD2 is a possible D gene (7 bases). Germline V lookup: CDR1 SGHTA, CDR2 FQGTGA. V was clipped by 4 bases and J by 0 bases, with 14 bases between them. CDR3 length equals 16 residues. Here the CDR3 reads CASSSWGGGSTDTQYF. The DNA for the CDR3 is TGTGCCAGCAGCTCCTGGGGGGGCGGTAGCACAGATACGCAGTATTTT.

The gene calls are TRBV4-1 and TRBJ1-6; 10 bases fit TRBD1. J was trimmed by 10 bases and V by 5 bases; bases with no gene match: 8. The length of the CDR3 is 15 residues. Germline lookup yields CDR1 MGHRA and CDR2 YSYEKL. Written as DNA, the CDR3 is TGCGCCAGCAGCGCCGGGGACAGGGGTGGCTCACCCCTCCACTTT. This translates into CASSAGDRGGSPLHF.

This chain joins TRBV28 and TRBJ1-2; TRBD1 matches 7 bases. The V segment lost 2 bases and the J segment 4 bases; nucleotides outside the gene matches: 4. Germline CDR1 MDHEN, CDR2 SYDVKM. The CDR3 length is 14 residues. CDR3 loop: CASSLKGAFYGYTF. In DNA, the CDR3 is TGTGCCAGCAGTTTAAAGGGGGCCTTCTATGGCTACACCTTC.

This clone was seen a handful of times. The rearrangement joins TRBV7-9 to TRBJ2-2; 7 nucleotides align to TRBD2. Germline V gene lookup returns CDR1 SEHNR and CDR2 FQNEAQ (reference sequence). The CDR3 is 14 amino acids. V gave up 8 bases and J gave up 9 bases; unmatched junction bases: 12. CDR3 coding DNA: TGTGCCAGCTTGCCGGGGGGTACGAACCGGGAGCTGTTTTTT. Encoded protein: CASLPGGTNRELFF.

By sample fraction, this clone is medium-sized. The CDR3 DNA is TGTGCCAGCATTATTGACACCCTGAACACTGAAGCTTTCTTT. Its protein product is CASIIDTLNTEAFF. This chain links TRBV6-1 with TRBJ1-1; D gene unclear. This CDR3 region has 14 residues. From germline, CDR1 is MNHNS and CDR2 SASEGT. Trimming left V 7 bases short and J 0 bases short, with 12 bases between.

The chain couples TRBV7-9 to TRBJ1-2; perhaps TRBD1 as D (5 bases). From germline, CDR1 is SEHNR and CDR2 FQNEAQ (reference sequence). With 5 bases removed from V and 7 bases from J, the gap between germline ends came to 23 bases. The CDR3 length is 16 residues. The CDR3, as DNA: TGTGCCAGCAGCCCCTGGGGGACCTCGAAGCAGGCTGGCTACACCTTC. Its protein is CASSPWGTSKQAGYTF.